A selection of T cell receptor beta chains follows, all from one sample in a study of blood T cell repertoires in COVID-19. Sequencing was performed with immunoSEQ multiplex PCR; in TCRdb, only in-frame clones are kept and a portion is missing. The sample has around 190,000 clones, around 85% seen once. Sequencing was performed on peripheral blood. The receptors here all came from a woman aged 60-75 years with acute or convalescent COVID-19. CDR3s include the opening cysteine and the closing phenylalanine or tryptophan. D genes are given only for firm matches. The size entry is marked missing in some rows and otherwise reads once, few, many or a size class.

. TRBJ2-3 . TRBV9 TGTGCCAGCAGCGTAGCCGTCGCGGGGAGCCAGGATACGCAGTATTTT CASSVAVAGSQDTQYF
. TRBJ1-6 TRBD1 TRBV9 TGTGCCAGCAGCGTAGGGGACAGCTCCTATAATTCACCCCTCCACTTT CASSVGDSSYNSPLHF
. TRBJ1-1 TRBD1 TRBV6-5 TGTGCCAGCAGTTCGGGACAGAGGAACACTGAAGCTTTCTTT CASSSGQRNTEAFF
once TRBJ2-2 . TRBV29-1 TGCAGCGGGGGGGTAGCAAACACCGGGGAGCTGTTTTTT CSGGVANTGELFF
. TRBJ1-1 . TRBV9 TGTGCCAGCAGCGTAGAACAGCTGAACACTGAAGCTTTCTTT CASSVEQLNTEAFF
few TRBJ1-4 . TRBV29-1 TGCAGCGTACAAGCAGTCGATGGTGGGGCGTCCGAAAAACTGTTTTTT CSVQAVDGGASEKLFF
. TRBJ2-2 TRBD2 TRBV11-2 TGTGCCAGCAGCTTGCCGAGGGTAGCGGGAGGGCTCACCGGGGAGCTGTTTTTT CASSLPRVAGGLTGELFF
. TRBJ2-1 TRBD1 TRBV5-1 TGCGCCAGCAGCGTGGGACAGGGCTCCTACAATGAGCAGTTCTTC CASSVGQGSYNEQFF
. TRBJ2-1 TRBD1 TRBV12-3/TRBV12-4 TGTGCCAGCAGTTTAGGAGGGACAGGTGAGCAGTTCTTC CASSLGGTGEQFF
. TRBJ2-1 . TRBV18 TGTGCCAGCTCACCACCGGCAGGGCTCTACAATGAGCAGTTCTTC CASSPPAGLYNEQFF
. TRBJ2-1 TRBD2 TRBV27 TGTGCCAGCAGTTTTTTCGGGGCTAGCGGGAGCAGTGAGCAGTTCTTC CASSFFGASGSSEQFF
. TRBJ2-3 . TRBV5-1 TGCGCCAGCACCGGGTCGGGGGATACGCAGTATTTT CASTGSGDTQYF
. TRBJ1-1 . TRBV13 TGTGCCAGCAGCTTAGGACAGACGAACACTGAAGCTTTCTTT CASSLGQTNTEAFF
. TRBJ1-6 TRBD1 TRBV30 TGTGCCTGGCGAGGACAGGGAAATTCACCCCTCCACTTT CAWRGQGNSPLHF
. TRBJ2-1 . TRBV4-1 TGCGCCAGCAGCCAAGGCGGCTTGGAGTACAATGAGCAGTTCTTC CASSQGGLEYNEQFF
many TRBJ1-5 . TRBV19 TGTGCCAGTAGGGCGGACAGCCCGAATCAGCCCCAGCATTTT CASRADSPNQPQHF
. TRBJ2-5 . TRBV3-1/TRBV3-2 TGTGCCAGCAGCCAAACCGGGGTCCAAGGGAGGACCCAGTACTTC CASSQTGVQGRTQYF
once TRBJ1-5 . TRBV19 TGTGCCAGTAGTATTAGACAGGTCTATCAGCCCCAGCATTTT CASSIRQVYQPQHF
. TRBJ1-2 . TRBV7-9 TGTGCCAGCAGCCCCTCAACAGGGTACTATGGCTACACCTTC CASSPSTGYYGYTF
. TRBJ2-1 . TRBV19 TGTGCCAGTATGGAGAGCTCCTACAATGAGCAGTTCTTC CASMESSYNEQFF
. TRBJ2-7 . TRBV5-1 TGCGCCAGCAGCTCGTCCTCCCCGGAGCGCTCCTACGAGCAGTACTTC CASSSSSPERSYEQYF
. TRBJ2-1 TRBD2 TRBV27 TGTGCCAGCAGTTCAGGGACTAGCGGGAGGAATGAGCAGTTCTTC CASSSGTSGRNEQFF
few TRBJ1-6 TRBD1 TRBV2 TGTGCCAGCAGTGACAGGGGGCGGAATTCACCCCTCCACTTT CASSDRGRNSPLHF
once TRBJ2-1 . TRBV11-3 TGTGCCAGCTCCCCTAGCGTTAGCTCCTACAATGAGCAGTTCTTC CASSPSVSSYNEQFF
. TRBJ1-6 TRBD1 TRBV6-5 TGTGCCAGCAGGCAGACAGGGGGAAAGTATTCACCCCTCCACTTT CASRQTGGKYSPLHF
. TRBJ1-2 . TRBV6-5 TGTGCCAGCACTTCAGGGTTCGGCTACACCTTC CASTSGFGYTF
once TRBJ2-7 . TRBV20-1 TGCAGTGCTAGTCGCGCTAGAGGGCTCTCCTACGAGCAGTACTTC CSASRARGLSYEQYF
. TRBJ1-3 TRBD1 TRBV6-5 TGTGCCAGCAGTCCGGACAGGGGGTCTGGAAACACCATATATTTT CASSPDRGSGNTIYF
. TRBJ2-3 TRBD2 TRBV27 TGTGCCAGCAGTTCCCGGGGGAGGGCGGGTACGCAGTATTTT CASSSRGRAGTQYF
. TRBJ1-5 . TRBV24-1 TGTGCCACCAGTGATGGAGATCAGCCCCAGCATTTT CATSDGDQPQHF
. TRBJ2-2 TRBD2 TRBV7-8 TGTGCCAGCACCTCGTTAGGCGGGGGGTCAGGGGAGCTGTTTTTT CASTSLGGGSGELFF
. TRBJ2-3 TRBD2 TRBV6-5 TGTGCCAGCAGTTATCCGGCTAGCGGAGCAGATACGCAGTATTTT CASSYPASGADTQYF
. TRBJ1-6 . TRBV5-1 TGCGCCAGCAGCTTCGGACAGAGTAATTCACCCCTCCACTTT CASSFGQSNSPLHF
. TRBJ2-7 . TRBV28 TGTGCCAGCAGTACCAATGGAGCGGCCCACGAGCAGTACTTC CASSTNGAAHEQYF
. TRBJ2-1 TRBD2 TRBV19 TGTGCCAGTAGTATACTAGCGGGAGGGTCCTACAATGAGCAGTTCTTC CASSILAGGSYNEQFF
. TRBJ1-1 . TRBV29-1 TGCAGCGTTGAAGATCCGGGAGAAGCTTTCTTT CSVEDPGEAFF
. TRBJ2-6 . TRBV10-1 TGCGCCAGCAGTGATCAGGCCTCTGGGGCCAACGTCCTGACTTTC CASSDQASGANVLTF
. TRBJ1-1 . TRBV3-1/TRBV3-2 TGTGCCAGCAGCCTAGGGAGCGCCATGAACACTGAAGCTTTCTTT CASSLGSAMNTEAFF
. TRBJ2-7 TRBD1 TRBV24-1 TGTGCCACCAGTGATCCGACAGGGCTAGGGGAGCAGTACTTC CATSDPTGLGEQYF
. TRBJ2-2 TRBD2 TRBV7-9 TGTGCCAGCAGCTCCCTAGCGGGGGGCACCGGGGAGCTGTTTTTT CASSSLAGGTGELFF
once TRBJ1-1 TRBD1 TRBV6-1 TGTGCCAGCAGTGAAGAAGAGGGGACAGGCGGGATGAACACTGAAGCTTTCTTT CASSEEEGTGGMNTEAFF
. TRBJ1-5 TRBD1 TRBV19 TGTGCCAGTAGAAGTACAGGGGGCGAACATCAGCCCCAGCATTTT CASRSTGGEHQPQHF
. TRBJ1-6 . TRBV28 TGTGCCACAATTCCAGGGAACCAAAATTCACCCCTCCACTTT CATIPGNQNSPLHF
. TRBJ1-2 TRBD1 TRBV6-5 TGTGCCAGCAGTACCGACAGGGGGCAGGGTGGCTACACCTTC CASSTDRGQGGYTF
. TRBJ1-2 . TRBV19 TGTGCCAGTAGTCTAAACCAGAGGGCATATGGCTACACCTTC CASSLNQRAYGYTF
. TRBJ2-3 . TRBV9 TGTGCCAGCAGCGTAGGAGCGGACCCTACGACGGGTACGCAGTATTTT CASSVGADPTTGTQYF
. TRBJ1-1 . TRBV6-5 TGTGCCAGCCTGGGAGAAACCCTGAACACTGAAGCTTTCTTT CASLGETLNTEAFF
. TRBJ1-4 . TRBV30 TGTGCCTTAACGGACAGTTTCAATGAAAAACTGTTTTTT CALTDSFNEKLFF
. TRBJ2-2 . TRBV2 TGTGCCAGCAATAAGGGGTCAGCGACCGGGGAGCTGTTTTTT CASNKGSATGELFF